Below are 6 T cell receptor beta chains sequenced from a single sample in a study of cytomegalovirus exposure and HLA in healthy donors. The primer mix had 60 Vbeta and 13 Jbeta primers. TCRdb's table, derived via immunoSEQ multiplex PCR, lists solely in-frame clones and lacks some. The profile covers around 200,000 clones, with roughly four fifths appearing a single time and about 2.7% taken by the ten largest. The sequenced sample was PBMCs. Source of these receptors: a male donor in good health and CMV-seronegative.

V and J are TRBV5-4 and TRBJ2-3; perhaps TRBD2 as D (5 bases). Germline V gives CDR1 SGHNT, CDR2 YYREEE (reference sequence). The length of the CDR3 is 14 residues. V was shortened by 5 bases and J by 4 bases, with 14 bases between the two germline ends. The CDR3 loop is CASRGSLGSDTQYF. Written as DNA, the CDR3 is TGTGCCAGCAGGGGATCACTAGGATCAGATACGCAGTATTTT.

This chain joins TRBV5-6 and TRBJ1-3; no clear D. Trimming pared 4 bases from V and 4 bases from J, leaving 9 bases between. This CDR3 spans 13 amino acids. Germline V CDR1 and CDR2: SGHDT, YYEEEE. The CDR3 DNA sequence: TGTGCCAGCAGCCCCCCCTTCGGAAACACCATATATTTT. Its protein is CASSPPFGNTIYF.

This sequence joins TRBV4-2 and TRBJ1-1; D is unclear. Trimming cost V 0 bases and J 6 bases, with 11 bases left between them. The CDR3 has 14 residues. The germline V gene has CDR1 LGHNA and CDR2 YNFKEQ. CDR3 region: CASSQDPGISEAFF. In DNA, the CDR3 is TGTGCCAGCAGCCAAGATCCGGGAATCTCTGAAGCTTTCTTT.

The V and J genes are TRBV7-3 and TRBJ2-3, with a weak D call TRBD1 (6 bases). The CDR3 has 14 residues. Looked up from germline, CDR1 is SGHTA and CDR2 is FQGTGA. Trimming cost V 2 bases and J 2 bases, with 8 bases left between them. CDR3 sequence: CASSLGQHTDTQYF. The CDR3 nucleotides read TGTGCCAGCAGCTTAGGACAGCACACAGATACGCAGTATTTT.

The chain joins TRBV30 to TRBJ1-5; possible D gene TRBD1, 5 bases. The V gene's germline CDR1 is GTSNPN and CDR2 SVGIG (reference sequence). This CDR3 region has 12 residues. Deletions cut 5 bases from V and 4 bases from J, with 9 bases between. The CDR3 region has the DNA TGTGCCTGGGACAGTGGGAATCAGCCCCAGCATTTT. Translating gives CAWDSGNQPQHF. The full variable domain, in which reference TRBV30 and TRBJ1-5 provide the parts outside the CDR3, is SQTIHQWPATLVQPVGSPLSLECTVEGTSNPNLYWYRQAAGRGLQLLFYSVGIGQISSEVPQNLSASRPQDRQFILSSKKLLLSDSGFYLCAWDSGNQPQHFGDGTRLSIL.

This clone was seen only once. The chain is built from TRBV4-2 and TRBJ1-5; maybe TRBD1 (5 bases). The CDR3 spans 15 residues. Trimming stripped 1 base from V and 11 bases from J, with 18 bases between. Per germline, CDR1 LGHNA and CDR2 YNFKEQ. The CDR3 nucleotides read TGTGCCAGCAGCCAAGTATCCCAGGTTCAAGGGGCCCAGCATTTT. Its translation: CASSQVSQVQGAQHF.